A selection of T cell receptor beta chains follows, all from one sample in a study of T cell responses to AZD1222 COVID-19 vaccine. Sequenced by immunoSEQ multiplex PCR; TCRdb stores in-frame clones only, minus some. Here the sample spans some 50,000 clones, approximately 89% being singletons. The source was peripheral blood, collected 28 days after the second AZD1222 dose. These receptors were obtained from an adult who received the AZD1222 COVID-19 vaccine. CDR3s include the opening cysteine and the closing phenylalanine or tryptophan. A D gene is named only where the DNA matches it firmly. Where a row states a size, it is once, few, many or the class of an expanded clone; other rows omit it.

clone_size	d_call	v_call	j_call	cdr3_nt	cdr3_aa
.	TRBD2	TRBV7-2	TRBJ2-3	TGTGCCAGCAGCTTAGATATCGCTAGCGGGGGCAGCACAGATACGCAGTATTTT	CASSLDIASGGSTDTQYF
.	TRBD1	TRBV7-2	TRBJ1-3	TGTGCCAGCAGCTCGTGGACAGGGCTTGGAAACACCATATATTTT	CASSSWTGLGNTIYF
.	TRBD2	TRBV19	TRBJ2-1	TGTGCCAGTAGTATAGTTTCAGCGGGGGGGAACTACAATGAGCAGTTCTTC	CASSIVSAGGNYNEQFF
.	.	TRBV19	TRBJ1-4	TGTGCCAGTGGGACCTCGGGCAGGGACGTTACGGCTAACGAAAAACTGTTTTTT	CASGTSGRDVTANEKLFF
.	.	TRBV29-1	TRBJ2-2	TGCAGCGTTGAAGAAGCGGGTACAGGCACCGGGGAGCTGTTTTTT	CSVEEAGTGTGELFF
.	.	TRBV5-5	TRBJ2-7	TGTGCCAGCAGCTTAAACGCGGGGGAGCAGTACTTC	CASSLNAGEQYF
.	.	TRBV7-6	TRBJ2-1	TGTGCCAGCAGCTTTGATAGAGAAGGGGGGTACAATGAGCAGTTCTTC	CASSFDREGGYNEQFF
.	.	TRBV3-1/TRBV3-2	TRBJ1-5	TGTGCCAGCAGCCAGGGGATCGGGCCTCAGCCCCAGCATTTT	CASSQGIGPQPQHF
.	TRBD2	TRBV18	TRBJ2-7	TGTGCCAGCTCACCAATGGCGGGAGGGTACGAGCAGTACTTC	CASSPMAGGYEQYF
once	.	TRBV7-9	TRBJ1-1	TGTGCCAGCAGCTTAGAGGGCACCCCGGGCACTGAAGCTTTCTTT	CASSLEGTPGTEAFF
once	.	TRBV7-9	TRBJ2-5	TGTGCCAGCAGCCCTGGCAGGTACTCGGCTCAGTACTTC	CASSPGRYSAQYF
.	.	TRBV5-4	TRBJ2-7	TGTGCCAGCAGCTTGGGGGGGCCCGCCTACGAGCAGTACTTC	CASSLGGPAYEQYF
.	TRBD1	TRBV12-3/TRBV12-4	TRBJ2-7	TGTGCCAGCAATCCCGGGACAGGGAGTAACCAGTACTTC	CASNPGTGSNQYF
.	.	TRBV10-1	TRBJ2-7	TGCGCCAGCAGTGAGGGAGCCGCCCGGTCCGCCTACGAGCAGTACTTC	CASSEGAARSAYEQYF
.	.	TRBV19	TRBJ2-2	TGTGCCAGTAGTATCCCCGCCGGGGAGCTGTTTTTT	CASSIPAGELFF
.	TRBD1	TRBV5-1	TRBJ2-5	TGCGCCAGCAGACGGGACAGACAAGAGACCCAGTACTTC	CASRRDRQETQYF
.	.	TRBV28	TRBJ1-2	TGTGCCAGCAGTTTAGGTCAGGGGCTGGGCTACACCTTC	CASSLGQGLGYTF
few	.	TRBV6-8	TRBJ2-7	TGTGCCAGCAGTTTTTACGAGCAGTACTTC	CASSFYEQYF
.	.	TRBV7-9	TRBJ2-2	TGTGCCAGCAGCTTACTAGCGCAGAACACCGGGGAGCTGTTTTTT	CASSLLAQNTGELFF
.	.	TRBV28	TRBJ2-5	TGTGCCAGCAGTTTGCTCCAAGAGACCCAGTACTTC	CASSLLQETQYF
.	.	TRBV28	TRBJ2-1	TGTGCCAGCAGTTTTCCGGTAGGCAATGAGCAGTTCTTC	CASSFPVGNEQFF
.	TRBD2	TRBV28	TRBJ2-2	TGTGCCAGCAGTCGGACTAGCGCCTCAGGGGAGCTGTTTTTT	CASSRTSASGELFF
.	TRBD2	TRBV9	TRBJ2-3	TGTGCCAGCAGCGTAGGACTAGCGGGAGGTACCGGCACAGATACGCAGTATTTT	CASSVGLAGGTGTDTQYF
.	.	TRBV12-3/TRBV12-4	TRBJ1-1	TGTGCCAGCAGTTCCAGGGTGAACACTGAAGCTTTCTTT	CASSSRVNTEAFF
.	.	TRBV6-5	TRBJ1-6	TGTGCCAGCATGACACAGGGTGGCAATTCACCCCTCCACTTT	CASMTQGGNSPLHF
.	.	TRBV5-6	TRBJ1-4	TGTGCCAGCAGCTTGTCGGGGGCGGTTGTTGAAAAACTGTTTTTT	CASSLSGAVVEKLFF
.	.	TRBV5-1	TRBJ1-5	TGCGCCAGCAGCCCGATGCCAAGTTTTAGCAATCAGCCCCAGCATTTT	CASSPMPSFSNQPQHF
.	.	TRBV6-5	TRBJ2-2	TGTGCCACTCGGACAGATCTAACCGGGGAGCTGTTTTTT	CATRTDLTGELFF
.	TRBD1	TRBV29-1	TRBJ1-2	TGCAGCGTTCTCCGACAGGGGGCTAACTATGGCTACACCTTC	CSVLRQGANYGYTF
.	.	TRBV11-2	TRBJ2-7	TGTGCCAGCAGCCCCCCTGGAGGGGACTACGAGCAGTACTTC	CASSPPGGDYEQYF
.	.	TRBV7-8	TRBJ1-1	TGTGCCAGCAGCCCCCGAGGAGGGGCGAACACTGAAGCTTTCTTT	CASSPRGGANTEAFF
.	TRBD1	TRBV27	TRBJ2-3	TGTGCCAGCACCGTCGGACAGGGTGCAGATACGCAGTATTTT	CASTVGQGADTQYF
few	TRBD2	TRBV5-5	TRBJ2-7	TGTGCCAGCAGCTCTAGCGGGCGATACGAGCAGTACTTC	CASSSSGRYEQYF
.	TRBD1	TRBV5-5	TRBJ2-7	TGTGCCAGCAGCTTGGCCGGGACAGGGTATGACGAGCAGTACTTC	CASSLAGTGYDEQYF
.	.	TRBV27	TRBJ1-2	TGTGCCAGCAGCCGAGGGCCGGGCTCGGACTATGGCTACACCTTC	CASSRGPGSDYGYTF